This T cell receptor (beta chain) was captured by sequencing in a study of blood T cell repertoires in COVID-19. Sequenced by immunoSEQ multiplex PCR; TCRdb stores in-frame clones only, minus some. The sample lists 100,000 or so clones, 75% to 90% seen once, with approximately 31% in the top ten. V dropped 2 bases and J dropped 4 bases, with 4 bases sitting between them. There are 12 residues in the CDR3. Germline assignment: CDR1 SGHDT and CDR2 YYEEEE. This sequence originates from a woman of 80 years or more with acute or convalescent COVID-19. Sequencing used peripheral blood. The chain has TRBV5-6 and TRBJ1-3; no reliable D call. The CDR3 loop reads CASSLTGNTIYF. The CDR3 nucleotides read TGTGCCAGCAGCTTAACAGGAAACACCATATATTTT.